These 9 T cell receptor beta chains share one sample of origin, sequenced in a study of OX40 agonist ivuxolimab in advanced cancers. The library was produced with the immunoSEQ multiplex PCR assay. Here the immuneACCESS table is served through TCRdb, limited to in-frame sequences with V and J called. Missing clones are a known gap in these copies; in checked studies unresolved V genes cover under half, and the rest lacks a known reason. The sample yields about 80,000 clones; more than 75% were counted once. Around 0.23% of the sample belongs to the ten largest clones. This specimen was CD4+ or CD8+ T cells sorted from blood, taken in a trial of the OX40 agonist ivuxolimab. These receptors originate from an adult with an advanced solid tumor such as melanoma, head and neck, liver or kidney cancer.

J is TRBJ2-5 and V is TRBV18; D ambiguous. The CDR3 consists of 13 residues. Deletions cut 1 base from V and 4 bases from J, with 7 bases between. Germline V gene sequence: CDR1 KGHSH, CDR2 LQKENI. This CDR3 reads CASSPQAGETQYF. The CDR3 DNA follows: TGTGCCAGCTCACCACAGGCAGGAGAGACCCAGTACTTC.

The V call is TRBV11-2, the J call TRBJ2-7; the match to TRBD1 covers 8 bases. Germline V CDR1 and CDR2: SGHAT, FQNNGV. Trimming took 4 bases from V and 2 from J; bases not matched to a gene: 13. There are 17 residues in the CDR3. In DNA form, the CDR3 reads TGTGCCAGCAGCTCCCCCCGGGACAGGCTAGTTCCCTACGAGCAGTACTTC. It encodes CASSSPRDRLVPYEQYF.

The V gene is TRBV28, the J gene TRBJ2-6; 8 bases align to TRBD2. Germline CDR1 MDHEN, CDR2 SYDVKM. CDR3 length: 15 residues. V shed 7 bases and J 1 base; nucleotides not matched to a gene: 3. CDR3 sequence reads: CASNGGVSGANVLTF. The CDR3 nucleotides are TGTGCCAGCAACGGGGGGGTTTCTGGGGCCAACGTCCTGACTTTC.

The count of this clone is one. The chain couples TRBV28 to TRBJ1-2; D is uncertain. The V gene lost 6 bases and the J gene lost 5 bases, with 7 bases spanning the gap. The CDR3 is made up of 11 amino acids. The germline V gene has CDR1 MDHEN and CDR2 SYDVKM. This CDR3 is CASRGLYGYTF. The CDR3 nucleotides are TGTGCCAGCAGAGGGTTGTATGGCTACACCTTC.

The rearrangement joins TRBV7-2 to TRBJ2-2, with 10 bases fitting TRBD1. CDR1 SGHTA and CDR2 FQGNSA come from the germline V gene. The trim removed 1 base at V and 5 bases at J, leaving 1 base unmatched. CDR3 size: 15 residues. The CDR3: CASSLGQGATGELFF. The CDR3 DNA reads as TGTGCCAGCAGCTTAGGACAGGGGGCGACCGGGGAGCTGTTTTTT.

The chain employs TRBV2 and TRBJ2-2; 8 bases line up with TRBD2. CDR1 is SNHLY, CDR2 FYNNEI, per germline. This CDR3 is built from 15 residues. V lost 4 bases and J lost 5; bases outside the gene matches: 6. The CDR3 loop is CASSAAASGTGELFF. CDR3 nucleotide sequence: TGTGCCAGCAGTGCCGCGGCTAGCGGGACCGGGGAGCTGTTTTTT.

The rearrangement links TRBV5-6 to TRBJ1-4, with TRBD1 identical over 8 bases. The germline V gene has CDR1 SGHDT and CDR2 YYEEEE. The V and J ends lost 1 base and 3 bases, in that order; junction bases with no gene match: 5. This CDR3 has 16 residues. The CDR3 nucleotides read TGTGCCAGCAGCTTGAGACAGGGGTTTTCTAATGAAAAACTGTTTTTT. As protein: CASSLRQGFSNEKLFF.

This chain uses TRBV2 with TRBJ2-7; the D is unclear. V dropped 5 bases and J dropped 5 bases, with 10 bases sitting between them. The CDR3 loop spans 12 amino acids. Germline CDR1 is SNHLY and CDR2 is FYNNEI. The CDR3 DNA is TGTGCCAGCAGTCCAGACACAGACGAGCAGTACTTC. Protein: CASSPDTDEQYF. Based on the CDR3 plus reference TRBV2 and TRBJ2-7, the full variable domain is EPEVTQTPSHQVTQMGQEVILRCVPISNHLYFYWYRQILGQKVEFLVSFYNNEISEKSEIFDDQFSVERPDGSNFTLKIRSTKLEDSAMYFCASSPDTDEQYFGPGTRLTVT.

The J gene is TRBJ1-2, the V gene TRBV4-1; D might be TRBD1 (5 bases). CDR3 length: 13 residues. Germline V lookup: CDR1 MGHRA, CDR2 YSYEKL. With 2 bases removed from V and 2 bases from J, the gap between germline ends came to 6 bases. DNA of the CDR3: TGCGCCAGCAGCCAACAGGGAAACTATGGCTACACCTTC. This translates into CASSQQGNYGYTF.